These 25 T cell receptor beta chains share one sample of origin, sequenced in a study of blood T cell repertoires in COVID-19. The data were produced by immunoSEQ multiplex PCR, yet TCRdb's version contains in-frame clones alone and is incomplete. The table lists roughly 120,000 clones, over 70% of them singletons. The sample comprised peripheral blood. The receptor source for this set is a woman between 70 and 85 years old with acute or convalescent COVID-19.

The chain combines TRBV27 with TRBJ2-1; 13 bases map to TRBD2. Germline CDR1 MNHEY, CDR2 SMNVEV (reference sequence). With 5 bases clipped from V and 4 bases from J, the junction kept 8 bases outside the gene matches. The CDR3 totals 17 residues. CDR3 nucleotides: TGTGCCAGCAGTAAGGGGACTAGCGGGGCTCTTTACAATGAGCAGTTCTTC. It translates to CASSKGTSGALYNEQFF.

This rearrangement joins TRBV21-1 to TRBJ1-5. TRBV21-1 is noted as a pseudogene. This CDR3 is built from 18 residues. The CDR3: CASSRSGEGGPSNQPQHF. The CDR3 region has the DNA TGTGCCAGCAGCCGAAGCGGGGAGGGGGGGCCGAGCAATCAGCCCCAGCATTTT.

The chain combines TRBV7-9 with TRBJ1-6; D might be TRBD1 (5 bases). The germline gives CDR1 SEHNR, CDR2 FQNEAQ (reference sequence). Trimming took off 6 bases at V and 0 bases at J, with 15 bases between the two ends. CDR3 length: 17 amino acids. The CDR3 loop is CASSRSGASSYNSPLHF. The DNA for the CDR3 is TGTGCCAGCAGTCGCAGCGGGGCGAGCTCCTATAATTCACCCCTCCACTTT.

The CDR3 here is CATSGTENIQYF. CDR3 nucleotide sequence: TGTGCCACCAGTGGGACAGAAAACATTCAGTACTTC. The chain combines TRBV24-1 with TRBJ2-4; D may be TRBD1 (6 bases). CDR3 length: 12 residues. The V gene lost 5 bases and the J gene lost 5 bases, with 6 bases spanning the gap. Germline CDR1 KGHDR, CDR2 SFDVKD.

The chain couples TRBV6-5 to TRBJ1-5; D gene uncertain. Looked up from germline, CDR1 is MNHEY and CDR2 is SVGAGI. Trimming removed 8 bases at V and 0 bases at J, with 8 bases between. The CDR3 contains 13 residues. CDR3 sequence reads: CASGRYSNQPQHF. The CDR3 region has the DNA TGTGCCAGCGGGAGGTATAGCAATCAGCCCCAGCATTTT.

J is TRBJ2-7 and V is TRBV4-1; the D gene is possibly TRBD1 (7 bases). The CDR3 covers 15 residues. Per the germline V gene, CDR1 is MGHRA and CDR2 is YSYEKL. Trimming cost V 3 bases and J 3 bases, with 15 bases left between them. In DNA, the CDR3 is TGCGCCAGCAGCCATGCCCCAGGGGGGAACTACGAGCAGTACTTC. Its protein is CASSHAPGGNYEQYF.

This sequence joins TRBV5-1 and TRBJ1-3; no clear D gene. Trimming cost V 0 bases and J 1 base, with 5 bases left between them. The CDR3 loop spans 14 amino acids. Germline CDR1 reads SGHRS; CDR2 reads YFSETQ. The CDR3 DNA is TGCGCCAGCAGCTTGGAACAGTCTGGAAACACCATATATTTT. Its translation: CASSLEQSGNTIYF.

The chain uses TRBV29-1 and TRBJ1-4; 8 bases align to TRBD1. The length of the CDR3 is 12 residues. Germline CDR1 SQVTM, CDR2 ANQGSEA. Trimming removed 7 bases from V and 8 bases from J; junction bases left unmatched: 6. CDR3 amino acids: CSAGTGGEKLFF. CDR3 DNA: TGCAGCGCCGGGACAGGAGGCGAAAAACTGTTTTTT.

The chain uses TRBV28 and TRBJ1-1; a possible D gene is TRBD1 (6 bases). CDR1 and CDR2 from the germline V gene are MDHEN and SYDVKM. V gave up 4 bases and J gave up 0 bases, with 12 bases separating them. The CDR3 has 15 residues. CDR3 bases: TGTGCCAGCAGTTCGCAGGGGACCTTGAACACTGAAGCTTTCTTT. Its translation is CASSSQGTLNTEAFF.

The chain combines TRBV5-1 with TRBJ2-7; TRBD1 is a possible D gene (6 bases). V lost 4 bases to trimming and J lost 0 bases, with 14 bases between them. Germline-derived CDR1 and CDR2 are SGHRS and YFSETQ. The CDR3 contains 15 residues. For the CDR3, the DNA is TGCGCCAGCAGCGCCGGGACAATCACCTCCTACGAGCAGTACTTC. Its translation: CASSAGTITSYEQYF.

There are a few counts of this clone. The chain couples TRBV10-3 to TRBJ2-1, with TRBD2 as a possible D gene (6 bases). The germline CDR1 and CDR2 sequences are ENHRY and SYGVKD. This CDR3 is built from 15 residues. Trimming shortened V by 3 bases and J by 0 bases, and 9 bases separated the two germline ends. CDR3 in amino acids: CAISDSGDSYNEQFF. CDR3 nucleotides: TGTGCCATCAGTGATAGCGGCGACTCCTACAATGAGCAGTTCTTC.

The chain is built from TRBV6-5 and TRBJ2-7, with TRBD2 as a possible D gene (6 bases). V was pared by 7 bases and J by 8 bases, with 18 bases between. The CDR3 is 13 amino acids. The germline CDR1 and CDR2 sequences are MNHEY and SVGAGI. CDR3 nucleotide sequence: TGTGCCAGCAAAAAAACCGGGACTTTCCAGCAGTACTTC. As protein: CASKKTGTFQQYF.

CDR3 region: CASTPSRGGNQPQHF. The CDR3 DNA reads as TGTGCCAGTACCCCCTCCCGGGGAGGCAATCAGCCCCAGCATTTT. V usage is TRBV19 and J usage is TRBJ1-5; D unresolved. CDR1 is LNHDA and CDR2 is SQIVND in the germline V gene (reference sequence). The CDR3 consists of 15 residues. V lost 7 bases and J 2 bases, leaving 15 bases between the germline ends.

The chain links TRBV6-5 to TRBJ1-2; TRBD1 agrees at 7 bases. Trimming cost V 10 bases and J 3 bases; bases outside gene matches: 14. Germline V gene sequence: CDR1 MNHEY, CDR2 SVGAGI. This CDR3 contains 15 residues. DNA of the CDR3: TGTGCCACCTCGAGGGGGCAGGCTATATACTATGGCTACACCTTC. This sequence encodes CATSRGQAIYYGYTF.

The V and J genes are TRBV28 and TRBJ2-7; TRBD1 matches 10 bases. Germline CDR1 reads MDHEN; CDR2 reads SYDVKM. The CDR3 contains 14 residues. V was clipped by 6 bases and J by 3 bases; unmatched bases: 5. Here the CDR3 DNA reads TGTGCCAGCAGCCGGGACAGGGGCCTCTACGAGCAGTACTTC. This encodes CASSRDRGLYEQYF.

The chain is built from TRBV5-4 and TRBJ2-3; 10 bases are shared with TRBD2. Losses at the gene ends were 6 bases for V and 1 base for J; bases not matched to a gene: 8. The CDR3 covers 16 residues. Germline values: CDR1 SGHNT, CDR2 YYREEE (reference sequence). The CDR3 nucleotides read TGTGCCAGCACGAGTAAGCGGGGGGGCGGCACAGATACGCAGTATTTT. Amino acid sequence: CASTSKRGGGTDTQYF.

The chain recombines TRBV4-2 with TRBJ2-7; D is unclear. V lost 4 bases and J lost 3, with 16 bases in between. This CDR3 has 15 amino acids. Per the germline V gene, CDR1 is LGHNA and CDR2 is YNFKEQ. The CDR3, as DNA: TGTGCCAGCAGCCTTTTTCCTACTATTAACTACGAGCAGTACTTC. Amino acids: CASSLFPTINYEQYF.

V is TRBV3-1 (or the pseudogene TRBV3-2) and J is TRBJ2-7; the D gene is possibly TRBD1 (6 bases). There are 16 residues in the CDR3. Per germline, CDR1 LGHDT and CDR2 YNNKEL (reference sequence). The germline V and J ends were trimmed by 4 bases and 3 bases, with 19 bases remaining between them. The CDR3 reads CASSPFPDGQHYEQYF. Here the CDR3 DNA reads TGTGCCAGCAGCCCTTTTCCCGACGGACAGCACTACGAGCAGTACTTC.

V usage is TRBV6-1 and J usage is TRBJ2-2, with TRBD2 matching 7 bases. Germline V gene data show CDR1 as MNHNS and CDR2 as SASEGT. The CDR3 sequence is 20 residues long. V gave up 3 bases and J gave up 6 bases; unmatched junction bases: 22. Written as DNA, the CDR3 is TGTGCCAGCAGTGAGGCGGGACGGGGGGTTCTCGGCCGCCTGGCCGGGGAGCTGTTTTTT. Amino acid sequence: CASSEAGRGVLGRLAGELFF.

This sequence joins TRBV9 and TRBJ2-1; the match to TRBD2 covers 7 bases. The germline gives CDR1 SGDLS, CDR2 YYNGEE. There are 15 residues in the CDR3. With V trimmed by 4 bases and J by 0 bases, 4 bases remained unmatched. CDR3 nucleotides: TGTGCCAGCAGCTCTAGCGGAAGCTCCTACAATGAGCAGTTCTTC. This sequence encodes CASSSSGSSYNEQFF. Filled out from reference TRBV9 and TRBJ2-1, the complete variable domain reads DSGVTQTPKHLITATGQRVTLRCSPRSGDLSVYWYQQSLDQGLQFLIQYYNGEERAKGNILERFSAQQFPDLHSELNLSSLELGDSALYFCASSSSGSSYNEQFFGPGTRLTVL.

This clone was seen a single time. CDR3 DNA sequence: TGCGCCAGCAGCCACGCCGACAGTAGCAATCAGCCCCAGCATTTT. Translation: CASSHADSSNQPQHF. The chain couples TRBV4-1 to TRBJ1-5; the D gene is possibly TRBD1 (5 bases). With 3 bases removed from V and 0 bases from J, the gap between germline ends came to 9 bases. The CDR3 has 15 residues. The germline V gene encodes CDR1 MGHRA and CDR2 YSYEKL.

The CDR3 spells CASILDSANTEAFF. The CDR3 DNA follows: TGTGCCAGCATCCTAGACAGCGCCAACACTGAAGCTTTCTTT. The V call is TRBV7-9, the J call TRBJ1-1; D is possibly TRBD1 (5 bases). Germline V gene sequence: CDR1 SEHNR, CDR2 FQNEAQ (reference sequence). Trimming left V 7 bases short and J 2 bases short, with 14 bases between. The CDR3 runs 14 residues.

This clone has a handful of counts. The chain recombines TRBV2 with TRBJ1-2; 7 bases match TRBD1. Germline CDR1 SNHLY, CDR2 FYNNEI. This CDR3 region has 13 residues. The V gene end was trimmed by 8 bases and the J gene end by 0 bases; junction bases not matched to a gene: 3. Here the CDR3 DNA reads TGTGCCAGCGGACAGGCCTCTAACTATGGCTACACCTTC. It specifies CASGQASNYGYTF.

This clone appeared once. This chain connects TRBV7-2 to TRBJ1-2, with a tentative D call TRBD1 (6 bases). CDR1 is SGHTA and CDR2 is FQGNSA in the germline V gene. V was shortened by 7 bases and J by 4 bases, with 22 bases between the two germline ends. CDR3 size: 16 residues. The CDR3 DNA reads TGTGCCAGCACCGATATGGGAGGGGGTCCGGCCTATGGCTACACCTTC. This encodes CASTDMGGGPAYGYTF.

The V and J genes are TRBV15 and TRBJ2-7, with 11 bases lining up with TRBD1. V was pared by 10 bases and J by 4 bases, with 6 bases of the junction left unmatched. CDR1 LNHNV and CDR2 YYDKDF come from the germline V gene (reference sequence). The CDR3 sequence is 13 residues long. The CDR3 sequence: CAIGRDRGYEQYF. DNA of the CDR3: TGTGCCATCGGGAGGGACAGGGGGTACGAGCAGTACTTC.